The sample holds a few counts of the clone carrying this T cell receptor (beta chain). The method was immunoSEQ multiplex PCR; TCRdb's version includes in-frame clones alone and lacks a portion of them. The repertoire consists of about 160,000 clones, with around 93% occurring once and the leading ten covering over 4%. This entry belongs to a study of control samples from healthy donors and cancer patients. Trimming took 0 bases from V and 8 from J, leaving 13 bases between them. This CDR3 contains 14 residues. CDR1 and CDR2 (germline): KGHSH, LQKENI. The gene calls are TRBV18 and TRBJ1-2; D is possibly TRBD1 (5 bases). Sample: blood. The TCR originated in a woman aged 55-69 years in good health. The CDR3 sequence is CASSPPSGAGGYTF. The CDR3 DNA is TGTGCCAGCTCACCACCAAGCGGGGCGGGCGGCTACACCTTC.